This entry describes one TCR beta chain. These data belong to a study of PD-L1 blockade in urothelial cancer. The V and J ends lost 1 base and 1 base respectively, with 4 bases between them. The CDR3 has 13 amino acids. The germline gives CDR1 LNHDA, CDR2 SQIVND (reference sequence). TCRdb's copy holds only in-frame clones and misses some; the assay was immunoSEQ multiplex PCR. Of 60,000 to 85,000 clones listed, around 90% are singletons. This specimen consisted of PBMCs, obtained around atezolizumab (anti-PD-L1) treatment. The receptor comes from a woman between 65 and 79 years old with urothelial cancer. The V and J genes are TRBV19 and TRBJ2-5; D is ambiguous. In DNA form, the CDR3 reads TGTGCCAGTAGTATAGCGGGCCAAGAGACCCAGTACTTC. It is translated as CASSIAGQETQYF.